What follows are 27 T cell receptor beta chains derived from one specimen sequenced in a study of T-cell reconstitution after alpha-beta-depleted transplantation in children. The TCRbeta library incorporated unique molecular identifiers. TCRdb itself ran the PCR reads through MiXCR, one entry per CDR3 protein. This sample has around 180,000 distinct CDR3 sequences, with 11% found just once. The source was PBMCs, collected before TCRalphabeta/CD19-depleted stem cell transplant. The receptor source for this set is a boy younger than 10 with acute myeloid leukemia, due to receive a stem cell transplant.

This clonotype has at least ten counts. The chain links TRBV20-1 to TRBJ1-2; 9 bases are shared with TRBD1. Losses at the gene ends were 3 bases for V and 6 bases for J; bases not matched to a gene: 5. The length of the CDR3 is 13 residues. CDR1 is DFQATT and CDR2 is SNEGSKA in the germline V gene (reference sequence). CDR3 sequence: CSARTGGFHGYTF. The CDR3 region has the DNA TGCAGTGCTAGGACAGGGGGTTTTCATGGCTACACCTTC.

In regard to this clonotype: This may come from a read error, since a much larger clone is one base off. The CDR3 bases are TGTGCCAGCAGTTCCGGGACAGGGGGCCACGAGCAGTCCTTC. This codes for CASSSGTGGHEQSF. The chain has TRBV27 and TRBJ2-7; TRBD1 matches 12 bases. The CDR3 loop spans 14 amino acids. CDR1 is MNHEY and CDR2 is SMNVEV in the germline V gene (reference sequence).

Points on this clonotype: A read error may explain this, as a much larger clone is one base away. The rearrangement joins TRBV6-1 to TRBJ1-4; the D is unclear. CDR1 is MNHNS and CDR2 is SASEGT in the germline V gene. Trimming cost V 8 bases and J 7 bases, with 14 bases left between them. CDR3 size: 13 residues. The CDR3 region is CASWRAVREKLFF. The CDR3 nucleotides read TGTGCCAGCTGGAGGGCAGTACGTGAAAAACTGTTTTTT.

Many counts were recorded for this clonotype. V usage is TRBV6-5 and J usage is TRBJ1-1; possible D gene TRBD1, 5 bases. Germline CDR1 and CDR2: MNHEY and SVGAGI. The V gene lost 3 bases and the J gene lost 8 bases, with 19 bases spanning the gap. This CDR3 region has 15 residues. This chain's CDR3 is CASSYGVTPGGEAFF. The DNA for the CDR3 is TGTGCCAGCAGTTATGGTGTCACACCTGGGGGGGAAGCTTTCTTT.

This clonotype appeared a few times. The CDR3 DNA reads TGTGCCAGCAGCGGCCCCCACGCAGCGGGAGATACGCAGTATTTT. It specifies CASSGPHAAGDTQYF. The chain recombines TRBV9 with TRBJ2-3; D possibly corresponds to TRBD2 (6 bases). V gave up 3 bases and J gave up 5 bases, with 16 bases separating them. From germline, CDR1 is SGDLS and CDR2 YYNGEE. The CDR3 length is 15 residues.

This clonotype was seen many times. The J gene is TRBJ1-3, the V gene TRBV9; D unclear. Trimming stripped 2 bases from V and 4 bases from J, with 13 bases between. The CDR3 is 15 amino acids. The germline V gene encodes CDR1 SGDLS and CDR2 YYNGEE. The DNA of the CDR3 is TGTGCCAGCAGCGTTTTCGCGGAGAGGGGAAACACCATATATTTT. It is translated as CASSVFAERGNTIYF.

This clonotype was observed many times. The rearrangement uses TRBV7-9 and TRBJ1-5; the D is unclear. Trimming took off 8 bases at V and 1 base at J, with 18 bases between the two ends. CDR1 and CDR2 (germline): SEHNR, FQNEAQ (reference sequence). The CDR3 runs 16 residues. In DNA form, the CDR3 reads TGTGCCAGCGACCAACCCGACCGGTGGAGCAATCAGCCCCAGCATTTT. Protein: CASDQPDRWSNQPQHF.

There are many counts of this clonotype. This chain uses TRBV12-3 or TRBV12-4 with TRBJ2-2; 7 bases match TRBD2. Germline trimming cut 4 bases from V and 0 bases from J; bases unmatched to any gene: 11. This CDR3 region has 18 residues. The DNA for the CDR3 is TGTGCCAGCAGTTCAACGGGGGGACCGGACCCGAACACCGGGGAGCTGTTTTTT. It encodes CASSSTGGPDPNTGELFF.

In its sample, this clonotype was seen many times. This chain joins TRBV2 and TRBJ1-1; maybe TRBD1 (5 bases). This CDR3 has 14 residues. Germline CDR1 reads SNHLY; CDR2 reads FYNNEI. The V and J ends lost 8 bases and 1 base respectively, with 14 bases between them. CDR3 bases: TGTGCCAGCGGGGAGACAGCGCAGAACACTGAAGCTTTCTTT. Its protein product is CASGETAQNTEAFF.

This clonotype was counted ten times or more. The V gene is TRBV29-1, the J gene TRBJ1-4, with TRBD1 matching over 9 bases. In germline, CDR1 is SQVTM, CDR2 ANQGSEA. V lost 4 bases to trimming and J lost 4 bases; unmatched junction nucleotides: 1. The CDR3 covers 13 residues. CDR3 sequence: CSVAGQGNEKLFF. The CDR3 region has the DNA TGCAGCGTTGCGGGACAGGGTAATGAAAAACTGTTTTTT.

The chain joins TRBV7-9 to TRBJ2-5; D is unclear. The V gene lost 4 bases and the J gene lost 0 bases, with 12 bases spanning the gap. The CDR3 loop spans 15 amino acids. CDR1 is SEHNR, CDR2 FQNEAQ, per germline (reference sequence). CDR3 sequence (DNA): TGTGCCAGCAGCTCCCCCTCTTCGTACCAAGAGACCCAGTACTTC. Encoded protein: CASSSPSSYQETQYF.

The sample holds many counts of this clonotype. The genes are TRBV9 and TRBJ2-2; unclear D gene. CDR1 and CDR2 from the germline V gene are SGDLS and YYNGEE. The V end was cut by 0 bases, the J end by 1 base, with 7 bases between. The CDR3 extends over 15 amino acids. For the CDR3, the DNA is TGTGCCAGCAGCGTAGCCGGGCGGAACACCGGGGAGCTGTTTTTT. Its translation: CASSVAGRNTGELFF.

This clonotype occurred many times. The CDR3 sequence: CAISNDRSLNTEAFF. The CDR3 nucleotides are TGTGCCATCAGCAACGACAGGAGCCTGAACACTGAAGCTTTCTTT. This chain links TRBV10-3 with TRBJ1-1; D possibly corresponds to TRBD1 (6 bases). CDR3 size: 15 residues. Germline assignment: CDR1 ENHRY and CDR2 SYGVKD. V was cut by 6 bases and J by 0 bases, with 14 bases left in between.

Concerning this clonotype itself: Mismatch with germline at one junction end may stem from a read error. This chain joins TRBV7-6 and TRBJ1-1, with D unresolved. CDR3 length: 14 amino acids. Germline CDR1 is SGHVS and CDR2 is FNYEAQ. In DNA, the CDR3 is TGTGCCAGCAGCTTAGAAGGGTTCAGCACTGAAGCTCTCTTT. Translation: CASSLEGFSTEALF. Drawing the rest from reference TRBV7-6 and TRBJ1-1, the complete variable domain is GAGVSQSPRYKVTKRGQDVALRCDPISGHVSLYWYRQALGQGPEFLTYFNYEAQQDKSGLPNDRFSAERPEGSISTLTIQRTEQRDSAMYRCASSLEGFSTEALFGQGTRLTVV.

This clonotype showed up just a few times. The genes are TRBV12-3 or TRBV12-4 and TRBJ1-2, with unresolved D. This CDR3 is built from 16 residues. Trimming took 2 bases from V and 1 from J, leaving 14 bases between them. CDR3 in DNA: TGTGCCAGCAGTTTAAGTTATCAGACCTTTAACTATGGCTACACCTTC. Translated, it gives CASSLSYQTFNYGYTF.

The table lists this clonotype with many counts. V usage is TRBV6-5 and J usage is TRBJ1-5; D call uncertain. Germline V gene sequence: CDR1 MNHEY, CDR2 SVGAGI. The V end was cut by 0 bases, the J end by 0 bases, with 6 bases between. The CDR3 consists of 15 residues. As DNA, the CDR3 is TGTGCCAGCAGTTACTCGGGGTTTAGCAATCAGCCCCAGCATTTT. It encodes CASSYSGFSNQPQHF.

In its sample, this clonotype was seen a few times. V is TRBV5-1 and J is TRBJ2-1; 14 bases fit TRBD2. This CDR3 is built from 19 residues. Trimming took 0 bases from V and 2 from J; bases not matched to a gene: 7. Germline V gene sequence: CDR1 SGHRS, CDR2 YFSETQ. CDR3 in amino acids: CASSLGGTSGGKAYNEQFF. The CDR3 DNA reads as TGCGCCAGCAGCTTGGGGGGGACTAGCGGGGGTAAGGCCTACAATGAGCAGTTCTTC.

In its sample, this clonotype was seen many times. The chain has TRBV5-1 and TRBJ2-2; the match to TRBD1 covers 8 bases. CDR3 length: 14 amino acids. Germline trimming cut 7 bases from V and 4 bases from J; bases unmatched to any gene: 6. The germline CDR1 and CDR2 sequences are SGHRS and YFSETQ. The CDR3 reads CASAGGAVTGELFF. The CDR3 bases are TGCGCCAGCGCAGGGGGCGCGGTCACCGGGGAGCTGTTTTTT.

This clonotype was picked up many times. The chain has TRBV10-3 and TRBJ2-7, with 7 bases matching TRBD1. V shed 6 bases and J 5 bases; nucleotides not matched to a gene: 10. Germline V lookup: CDR1 ENHRY, CDR2 SYGVKD. The CDR3 extends over 14 amino acids. CDR3 region: CAISSRQGSHEQYF. DNA of the CDR3: TGTGCCATCAGCTCAAGACAGGGTTCACACGAGCAGTACTTC.

This clonotype was recorded many times. In DNA form, the CDR3 reads TGTGCCAGCAGGCAAACAGGGCTGGATCAGCCCCAGCATTTT. It is translated as CASRQTGLDQPQHF. The chain combines TRBV6-1 with TRBJ1-5; D is perhaps TRBD1 (6 bases). V shed 6 bases and J shed 5 bases, with 14 bases lying between them. The CDR3 loop spans 14 amino acids. Germline V gene lookup returns CDR1 MNHNS and CDR2 SASEGT.

This clonotype showed up many times. The chain recombines TRBV6-1 with TRBJ1-5; D is perhaps TRBD1 (5 bases). The CDR3 has 16 amino acids. CDR1 and CDR2 (germline): MNHNS, SASEGT. The V gene lost 3 bases and the J gene lost 2 bases, with 14 bases spanning the gap. The CDR3 nucleotides are TGTGCCAGCAGTGACCAGGGCCGCCCCCGCAATCAGCCCCAGCATTTT. Encoded protein: CASSDQGRPRNQPQHF.

This clonotype occurred many times. The rearrangement uses TRBV9 and TRBJ2-1; D is perhaps TRBD2 (6 bases). This CDR3 is 15 amino acids long. Germline CDR1 is SGDLS and CDR2 is YYNGEE. V dropped 4 bases and J dropped 4 bases, with 15 bases sitting between them. Written as DNA, the CDR3 is TGTGCCAGCAGCTTCCGGGACTGGATATACAATGAGCAGTTCTTC. Its translation is CASSFRDWIYNEQFF.

This clonotype was recorded a few times. This chain links TRBV5-6 with TRBJ2-1; 8 bases line up with TRBD1. The germline CDR1 and CDR2 sequences are SGHDT and YYEEEE. The CDR3 runs 17 residues. Trimming at V came to 0 bases and at J to 0 bases, leaving 5 bases not matched to a gene. Written as DNA, the CDR3 is TGTGCCAGCAGCTTGGAGGACAGGGAAGGCTCCTACAATGAGCAGTTCTTC. Its protein is CASSLEDREGSYNEQFF.

A note on this clonotype: This may stem from a read error, because a much larger clone lies one nucleotide away. The chain recombines TRBV7-9 with TRBJ2-1, with 12 nucleotides matching TRBD2. The germline V gene has CDR1 SEHNR and CDR2 FQNEAQ (reference sequence). The CDR3 loop spans 17 amino acids. The CDR3 loop reads CPSSLGSSGRAYNEQFF. The CDR3 DNA follows: TGTCCCAGCAGCTTGGGGTCTAGCGGGAGGGCCTACAATGAGCAGTTCTTC.

As regards this clonotype: This may arise from a read error, as a much more abundant clone is one base away. This is likely a read error, given that the CDR3 carries no conserved phenylalanine or tryptophan at its end. This chain uses TRBV7-2 with TRBJ1-1, with no clear D. The CDR3 runs 11 residues. Germline assignment: CDR1 SGHTA and CDR2 FQGNSA. V was cut by 1 base and J by 10 bases, with 7 bases left in between. CDR3 DNA: TGTGCCAGCAGCTTAGGGGCTACAGCTTTCCTT. Residues: CASSLGATAFL.

As to this clonotype: A much larger clonotype is one base distant, so this may be a read error. The chain couples TRBV6-1 to TRBJ1-4, with 7 bases aligning to TRBD1. The CDR3 has 15 residues. Germline V gene lookup returns CDR1 MNHNS and CDR2 SASEGT. The CDR3 spells CPSSLNRGINEKLFF. The CDR3 region has the DNA TGTCCCAGCAGTCTTAACAGGGGTATTAATGAAAAACTGTTTTTT.

This clonotype was picked up many times. Since the CDR3 does not end with the conserved phenylalanine or tryptophan, this likely comes from a read error. The chain couples TRBV7-9 to TRBJ2-7; D perhaps matches TRBD2 (6 bases). The CDR3 consists of 15 residues. The V gene lost 8 bases and the J gene lost 3 bases, with 20 bases spanning the gap. Germline CDR1 is SEHNR and CDR2 is FQNEAQ (reference sequence). This CDR3 reads CASGHTGGGIYEQYS. The CDR3 coding sequence is TGTGCCAGCGGCCACACAGGCGGAGGGATCTACGAGCAGTACTCC.